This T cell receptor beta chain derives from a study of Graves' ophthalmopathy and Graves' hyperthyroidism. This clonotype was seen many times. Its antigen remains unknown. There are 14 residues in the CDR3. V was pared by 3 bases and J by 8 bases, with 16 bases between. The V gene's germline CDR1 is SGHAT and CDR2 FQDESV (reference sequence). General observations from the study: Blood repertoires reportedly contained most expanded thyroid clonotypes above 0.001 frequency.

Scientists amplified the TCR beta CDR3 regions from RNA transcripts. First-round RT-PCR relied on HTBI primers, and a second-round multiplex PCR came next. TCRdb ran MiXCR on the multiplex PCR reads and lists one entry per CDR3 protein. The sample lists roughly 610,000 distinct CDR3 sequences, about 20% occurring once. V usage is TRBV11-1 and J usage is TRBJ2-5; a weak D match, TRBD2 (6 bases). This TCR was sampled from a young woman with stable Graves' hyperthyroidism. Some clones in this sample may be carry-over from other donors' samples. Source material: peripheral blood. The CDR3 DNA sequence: TGTGCCAGCAGCTTGGCGGGGAACCAGCGAACCCAGTACTTC. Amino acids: CASSLAGNQRTQYF.